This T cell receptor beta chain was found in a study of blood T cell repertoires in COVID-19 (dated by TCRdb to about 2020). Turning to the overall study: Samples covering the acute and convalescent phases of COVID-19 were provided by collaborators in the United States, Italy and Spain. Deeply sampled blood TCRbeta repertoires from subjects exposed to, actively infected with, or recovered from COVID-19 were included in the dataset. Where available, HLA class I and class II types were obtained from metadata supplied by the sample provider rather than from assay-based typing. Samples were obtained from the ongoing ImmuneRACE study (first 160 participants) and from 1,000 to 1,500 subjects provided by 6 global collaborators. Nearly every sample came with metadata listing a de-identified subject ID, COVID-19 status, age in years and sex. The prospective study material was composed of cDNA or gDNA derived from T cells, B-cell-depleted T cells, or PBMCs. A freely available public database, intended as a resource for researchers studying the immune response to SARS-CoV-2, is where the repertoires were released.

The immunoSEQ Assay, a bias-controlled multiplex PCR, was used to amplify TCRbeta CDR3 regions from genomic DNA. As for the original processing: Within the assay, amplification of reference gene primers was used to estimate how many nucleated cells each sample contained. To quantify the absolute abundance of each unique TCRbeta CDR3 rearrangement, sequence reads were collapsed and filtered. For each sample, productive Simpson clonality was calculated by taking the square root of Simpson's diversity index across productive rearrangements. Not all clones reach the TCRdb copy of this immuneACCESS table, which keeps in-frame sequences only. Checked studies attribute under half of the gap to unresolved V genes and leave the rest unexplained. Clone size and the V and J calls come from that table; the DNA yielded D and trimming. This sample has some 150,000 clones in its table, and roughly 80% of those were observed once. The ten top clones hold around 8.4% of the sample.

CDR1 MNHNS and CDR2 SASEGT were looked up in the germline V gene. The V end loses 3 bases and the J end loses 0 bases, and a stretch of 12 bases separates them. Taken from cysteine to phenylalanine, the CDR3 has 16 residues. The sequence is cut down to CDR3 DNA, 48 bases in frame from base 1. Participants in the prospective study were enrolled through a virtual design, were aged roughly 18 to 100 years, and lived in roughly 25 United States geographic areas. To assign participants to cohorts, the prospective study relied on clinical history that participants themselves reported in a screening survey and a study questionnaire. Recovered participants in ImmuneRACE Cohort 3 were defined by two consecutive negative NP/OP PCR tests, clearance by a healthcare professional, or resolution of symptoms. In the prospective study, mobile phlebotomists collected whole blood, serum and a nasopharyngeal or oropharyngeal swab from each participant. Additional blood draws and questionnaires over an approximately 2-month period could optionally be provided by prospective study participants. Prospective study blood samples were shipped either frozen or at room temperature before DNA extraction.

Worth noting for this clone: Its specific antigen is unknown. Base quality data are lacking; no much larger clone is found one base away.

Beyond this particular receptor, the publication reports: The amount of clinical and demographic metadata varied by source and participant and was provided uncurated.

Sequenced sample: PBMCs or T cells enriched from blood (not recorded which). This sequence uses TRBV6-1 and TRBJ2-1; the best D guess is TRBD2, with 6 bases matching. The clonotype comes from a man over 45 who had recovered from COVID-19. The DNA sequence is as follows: TGTGCCAGCAGTGACGGGACTTCTAGCTCCTACAATGAGCAGTTCTTC. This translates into CASSDGTSSSYNEQFF.